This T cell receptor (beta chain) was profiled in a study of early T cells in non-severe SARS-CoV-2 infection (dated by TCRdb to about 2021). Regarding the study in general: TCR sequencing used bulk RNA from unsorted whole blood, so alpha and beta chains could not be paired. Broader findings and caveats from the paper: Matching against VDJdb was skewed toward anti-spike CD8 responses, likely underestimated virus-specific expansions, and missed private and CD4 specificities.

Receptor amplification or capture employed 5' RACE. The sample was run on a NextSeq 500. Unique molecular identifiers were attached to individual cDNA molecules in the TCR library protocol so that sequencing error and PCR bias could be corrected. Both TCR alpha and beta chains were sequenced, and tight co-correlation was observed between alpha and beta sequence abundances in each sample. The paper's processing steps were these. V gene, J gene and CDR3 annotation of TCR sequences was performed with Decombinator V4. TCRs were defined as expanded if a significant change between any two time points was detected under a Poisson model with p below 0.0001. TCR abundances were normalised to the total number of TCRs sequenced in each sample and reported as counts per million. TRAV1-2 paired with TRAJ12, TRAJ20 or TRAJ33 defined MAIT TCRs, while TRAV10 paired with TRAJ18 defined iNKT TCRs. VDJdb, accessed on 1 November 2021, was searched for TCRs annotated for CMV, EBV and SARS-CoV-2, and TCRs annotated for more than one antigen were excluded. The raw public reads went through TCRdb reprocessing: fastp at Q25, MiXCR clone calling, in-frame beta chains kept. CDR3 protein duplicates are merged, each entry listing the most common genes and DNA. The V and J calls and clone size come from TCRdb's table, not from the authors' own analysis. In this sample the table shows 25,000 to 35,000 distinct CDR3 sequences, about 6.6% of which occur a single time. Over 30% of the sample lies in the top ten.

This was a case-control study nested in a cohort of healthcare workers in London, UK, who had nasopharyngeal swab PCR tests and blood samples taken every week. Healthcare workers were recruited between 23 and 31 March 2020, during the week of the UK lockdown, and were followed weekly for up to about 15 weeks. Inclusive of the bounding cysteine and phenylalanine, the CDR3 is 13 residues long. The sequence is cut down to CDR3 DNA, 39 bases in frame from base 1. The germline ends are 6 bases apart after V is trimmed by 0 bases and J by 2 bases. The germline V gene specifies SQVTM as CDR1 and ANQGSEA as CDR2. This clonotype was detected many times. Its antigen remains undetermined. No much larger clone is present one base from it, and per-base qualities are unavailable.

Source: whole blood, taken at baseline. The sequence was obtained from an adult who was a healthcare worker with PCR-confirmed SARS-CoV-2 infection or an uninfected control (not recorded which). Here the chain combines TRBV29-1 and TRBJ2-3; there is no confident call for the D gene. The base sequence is TGCAGCGTTGAAGATCATGTCACAGATACGCAGTATTTT. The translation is CSVEDHVTDTQYF.